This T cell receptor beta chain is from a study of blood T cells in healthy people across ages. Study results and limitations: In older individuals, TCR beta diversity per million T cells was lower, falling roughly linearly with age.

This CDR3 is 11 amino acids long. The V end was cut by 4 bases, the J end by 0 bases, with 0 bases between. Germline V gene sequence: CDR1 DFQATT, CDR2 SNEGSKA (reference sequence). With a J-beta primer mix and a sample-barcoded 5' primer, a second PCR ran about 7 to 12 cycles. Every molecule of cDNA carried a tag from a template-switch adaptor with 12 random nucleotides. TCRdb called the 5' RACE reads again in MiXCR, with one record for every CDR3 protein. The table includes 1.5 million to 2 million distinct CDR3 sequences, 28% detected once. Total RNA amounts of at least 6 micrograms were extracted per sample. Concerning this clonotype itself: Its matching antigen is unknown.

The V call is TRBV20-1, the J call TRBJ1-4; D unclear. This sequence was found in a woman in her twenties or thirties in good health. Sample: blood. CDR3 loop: CSATTNEKLFF. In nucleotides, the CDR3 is TGCAGTGCTACAACTAATGAAAAACTGTTTTTT.